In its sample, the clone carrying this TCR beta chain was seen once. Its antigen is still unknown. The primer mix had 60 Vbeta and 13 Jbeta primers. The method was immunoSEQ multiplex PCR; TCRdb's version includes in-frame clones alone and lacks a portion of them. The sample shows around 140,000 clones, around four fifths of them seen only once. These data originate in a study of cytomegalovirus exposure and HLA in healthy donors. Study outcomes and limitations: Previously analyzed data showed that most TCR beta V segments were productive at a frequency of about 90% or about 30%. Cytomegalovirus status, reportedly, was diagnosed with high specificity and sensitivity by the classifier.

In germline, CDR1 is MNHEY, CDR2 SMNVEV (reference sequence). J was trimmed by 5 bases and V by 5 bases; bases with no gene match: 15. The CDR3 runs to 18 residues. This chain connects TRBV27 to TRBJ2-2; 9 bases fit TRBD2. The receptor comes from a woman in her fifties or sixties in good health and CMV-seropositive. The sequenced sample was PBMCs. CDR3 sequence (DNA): TGTGCCAGCAGTCCGGGTAGAGTAGCGGGAGTATGGACCGGGGAGCTGTTTTTT. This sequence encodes CASSPGRVAGVWTGELFF.